The clone carrying this T cell receptor (beta chain) has ten or more counts. This record comes from a study of regulatory T cells in long-lasting Graves disease. The wider study: The study counted Graves' disease as persistent given over 5 years of antithyroid drugs and positive TSH receptor antibodies.

TCR beta libraries were built with iRepertoire HTBI primers and Arm-PCR of CDR3 regions. As processed by the authors: Samples collectively showed 62 TRBV and roughly 15 TRBJ segments. TCRdb reanalysed the multiplex PCR reads using MiXCR and keeps one entry per CDR3 protein. The V and J calls follow TCRdb's processing rather than the paper's. The sample holds roughly 450,000 distinct CDR3 sequences, roughly 23% seen once. After removal of 6 bases from V and 4 bases from J, the junction contained 3 bases not matched to a gene. Per the germline V gene, CDR1 is MDHEN and CDR2 is SYDVKM. This CDR3 region has 14 residues. Stated time point: persistent/refractory GD, antithyroid drugs over 5 years with positive TRAb. There was RNA extracted from PBMCs, and the TCR library was made from it. Patients all came to the study from an endocrinology department in Xi'an, China. The authors drew 7 to 10 milliliters of peripheral blood into EDTA tubes.

The source is a female donor with Graves disease. Here the sequenced sample was peripheral blood mononuclear cells (PBMCs), taken when the disease was refractory, from a patient treated with antithyroid drugs. This chain links TRBV28 with TRBJ1-6; 7 nucleotides line up with TRBD1. The CDR3 coding sequence is TGTGCCAGCAGCACGGGACAGTATAATTCACCCCTCCACTTT. Its translation is CASSTGQYNSPLHF.